The 32 T cell receptor beta chains given below trace back to one sample, sequenced in a study of CXCR3-negative and CXCR3-positive naive CD8 T cells. Researchers prepared the TRB cDNA libraries using 5' RACE with UMI labels. TCRdb re-called the 5' RACE reads and gives one entry per CDR3 protein, without DNA. The sample totals around 26,000 distinct CDR3 sequences. The sequencing sample was made of naive CXCR3- CD8+ T cells from blood. As to subset: CD45RO-CCR7+CD27+CD95- naive CD8+ T cells lacking CXCR3 (TNR3-). The source is a human donor in good health. Some clones in this sample may be carry-over from other donors' samples.

The chain couples TRBV12-3 or TRBV12-4 to TRBJ1-2; checking the TCRdb D call of TRBD1 is not possible without DNA. The CDR3 length is 16 residues. CDR3 protein: CASSPGTALDFYGYTF.

The J gene is TRBJ2-3, the V gene TRBV6-5; the D call of TRBD2 rests on TCRdb alone, since no DNA is present to check it. Per germline, CDR1 MNHEY and CDR2 SVGAGI. This CDR3 comprises 15 residues. The CDR3 sequence is CASKSIAGGPDTQYF.

V is TRBV12-3 or TRBV12-4 and J is TRBJ1-2. The CDR3 has 11 amino acids. This chain's CDR3 is CASSLTDQYTF.

The CDR3 spells CSVQPRNTGELFF. The J gene is TRBJ2-2, the V gene TRBV29-1; TCRdb indicates TRBD1, and absent DNA this call remains unverified. The CDR3 has 13 amino acids. CDR1 is SQVTM and CDR2 is ANQGSEA in the germline V gene.

V and J are TRBV29-1 and TRBJ2-1; TCRdb outputs TRBD2, but without DNA this stays unchecked. The germline V gene has CDR1 SQVTM and CDR2 ANQGSEA. This CDR3 region has 13 residues. CDR3 protein: CSAGLADYNEQFF.

The chain has TRBV6-6 and TRBJ1-1. Germline CDR1 reads MNHNY; CDR2 reads SVGAGI (reference sequence). The CDR3 spans 17 residues. The CDR3 spells CASSYRVVRIMNTEAFF.

The chain has TRBV6-2 or TRBV6-3 and TRBJ1-1; there is no DNA to check the TCRdb D call of TRBD1. CDR3 length: 13 residues. The germline V gene encodes CDR1 MNHEY and CDR2 SVGEGT. CDR3 region: CASSRQENTEAFF.

The chain has TRBV7-4 and TRBJ2-1; the TRBD2 assignment by TCRdb is unverifiable without DNA. Germline V lookup: CDR1 SGHVT, CDR2 SQSDAQ. The CDR3 has 17 residues. The CDR3 protein is CAKWTSGEYSSYNEQFF.

The V and J genes are TRBV7-9 and TRBJ2-7; TCRdb's D gene call, TRBD1, goes unchecked for lack of DNA. Per the germline V gene, CDR1 is SEHNR and CDR2 is FQNEAQ (reference sequence). The CDR3 spans 15 residues. This chain's CDR3 is CASSGDRRGSYEQYF.

The rearrangement links TRBV29-1 to TRBJ2-7; the D call of TRBD1 rests on TCRdb alone, since no DNA is present to check it. The CDR3 totals 15 residues. From germline, CDR1 is SQVTM and CDR2 ANQGSEA. This CDR3 reads CSVTDTGRESYEQYF.

The CDR3 here is CSARDLAGGIYEQYF. The chain is built from TRBV20-1 and TRBJ2-7; no DNA is available, so the TRBD2 call from TCRdb remains unchecked. The CDR3 spans 15 residues. Germline assignment: CDR1 DFQATT and CDR2 SNEGSKA (reference sequence).

This chain's CDR3 is CSARWDRGPEAFF. The V gene is TRBV20-1, the J gene TRBJ1-1; there is no DNA to check the TCRdb D call of TRBD1. The length of the CDR3 is 13 residues. Germline V gene data show CDR1 as DFQATT and CDR2 as SNEGSKA (reference sequence).

This CDR3 reads CASAKGSARTGELFF. V gene TRBV6-5 combines with J gene TRBJ2-2. CDR3 size: 15 residues. Germline V gene sequence: CDR1 MNHEY, CDR2 SVGAGI.

The CDR3 is CASSVSSEYNEQLF. The V call is TRBV6-4, the J call TRBJ2-1; TCRdb designates TRBD2, a call that cannot be tested without DNA. The CDR3 has 14 amino acids. CDR1 is MRHNA and CDR2 is SNTAGT in the germline V gene.

V gene TRBV6-2 or TRBV6-3 combines with J gene TRBJ1-1; TCRdb lists TRBD1, though no DNA is available to test this call. This CDR3 spans 13 amino acids. CDR1 MNHEY and CDR2 SVGEGT come from the germline V gene. CDR3 residues: CASSYSRQGTTFF.

The chain is built from TRBV18 and TRBJ1-1. This CDR3 spans 12 amino acids. In germline, CDR1 is KGHSH, CDR2 LQKENI. The CDR3: CASSLPGQEAFF.

The chain has TRBV4-1 and TRBJ2-1; no DNA is available, so the TRBD2 call from TCRdb remains unchecked. Germline V CDR1 and CDR2: MGHRA, YSYEKL. This CDR3 has 15 amino acids. The CDR3 loop is CASTPMGLDDNEQFF.

The J gene is TRBJ1-4, the V gene TRBV28; without DNA, the TCRdb call of TRBD1 cannot be checked. The germline V gene has CDR1 MDHEN and CDR2 SYDVKM. The CDR3 extends over 12 amino acids. The CDR3: CASSFPNRGLFF.

The chain combines TRBV2 with TRBJ2-5; the TCRdb call, TRBD2, lacks DNA for checking. The CDR3 runs to 15 residues. Germline values: CDR1 SNHLY, CDR2 FYNNEI. CDR3 protein: CASRAAAGVGETQYF.

The rearrangement uses TRBV4-3 and TRBJ2-7; TCRdb's D call, TRBD1, is unchecked because there is no DNA. The CDR3 is made up of 17 amino acids. Germline V gene data show CDR1 as LGHNA and CDR2 as YSLEER. CDR3 amino acids: CASSQALQGLGIYEQYF.

The chain joins TRBV4-1 to TRBJ2-7; TCRdb's D call, TRBD2, is unchecked because there is no DNA. This CDR3 contains 14 residues. Germline lookup yields CDR1 MGHRA and CDR2 YSYEKL. The CDR3 reads CASSPQAGGYEQYF.

This clonotype is deemed medium-sized (0.01 to 0.1%) by its frequency. The chain combines TRBV7-2 with TRBJ1-5; the TRBD1 assignment by TCRdb is unverifiable without DNA. The CDR3 is 15 residues long. Germline V gives CDR1 SGHTA, CDR2 FQGNSA. CDR3 sequence reads: CASSKGTGGSQPQHF.

The J gene is TRBJ2-7, the V gene TRBV7-9. This CDR3 region has 16 residues. CDR1 is SEHNR and CDR2 is FQNEAQ in the germline V gene (reference sequence). This CDR3 reads CASSDVVGQGPYEQYF.

This chain connects TRBV14 to TRBJ2-5; TCRdb gives TRBD2 as the D gene, but with no DNA this cannot be confirmed. Germline CDR1 is SGHDN and CDR2 is FVKESK. The CDR3 consists of 15 residues. CDR3 protein: CASSHAGTWFWGQYF.

This chain connects TRBV4-1 to TRBJ2-7. Germline V gene lookup returns CDR1 MGHRA and CDR2 YSYEKL. This CDR3 comprises 11 residues. The CDR3: CASSQDQEQYF.

The CDR3 protein is CASSYRDSAYEQYF. The genes are TRBV7-9 and TRBJ2-7; TCRdb returns TRBD1, unconfirmable since there is no DNA. The CDR3 runs to 14 residues. Germline-derived CDR1 and CDR2 are SEHNR and FQNEAQ (reference sequence).

The chain joins TRBV5-1 to TRBJ2-2. Looked up from germline, CDR1 is SGHRS and CDR2 is YFSETQ. The CDR3 covers 13 residues. The CDR3 protein is CASSLEGGGELFF.

The chain recombines TRBV6-4 with TRBJ2-3; TCRdb reports TRBD2, a call that lacks DNA to check it against. In germline, CDR1 is MRHNA, CDR2 SNTAGT. CDR3 size: 14 residues. The CDR3 loop is CASSADGTTDTQYF.

J is TRBJ2-2 and V is TRBV29-1. The V gene's germline CDR1 is SQVTM and CDR2 ANQGSEA. The CDR3 totals 14 residues. The chain's CDR3 is CSVESGLNTGELFF.

The genes are TRBV9 and TRBJ2-1. The CDR3 runs 14 residues. Germline CDR1 reads SGDLS; CDR2 reads YYNGEE. CDR3 sequence: CASSEGSSYNEQFF.

This chain uses TRBV9 with TRBJ2-5; absent DNA, TCRdb's TRBD2 call cannot be checked. The CDR3 has 18 residues. Germline CDR1 SGDLS, CDR2 YYNGEE. CDR3 protein: CASSVGGLAGGVQETQYF.

The chain joins TRBV6-5 to TRBJ1-3; TCRdb indicates TRBD1, and absent DNA this call remains unverified. This CDR3 contains 15 residues. Germline CDR1 reads MNHEY; CDR2 reads SVGAGI. The chain's CDR3 is CASRTPTGSGNTIYF.